Described below is a single T cell receptor beta chain sequence and its context. What it binds is unknown. With template switching, a universal primer site was added, and the cDNA carried unique molecular identifiers. Each CDR3 protein gets one entry after TCRdb re-called the 5' RACE reads with MiXCR. Among approximately 500,000 distinct CDR3 sequences listed, roughly 15% were seen once. The data are from a study of identical twins. Overall study findings and caveats: An excess of low generation probability was shown by twin-shared out-of-frame alpha sequences.

All of the donors were Caucasians in good health. Trimming shortened V by 1 base and J by 5 bases, and 14 bases separated the two germline ends. CDR3 length: 16 residues. Germline-derived CDR1 and CDR2 are KGHDR and SFDVKD. The same sample was also studied in work on yellow fever vaccine responses in identical twins.

Sequenced material: CD4+ T cells sorted from blood. This receptor was obtained from a young woman in good health. The chain has TRBV24-1 and TRBJ2-1, with D hard to call. CDR3 sequence (DNA): TGTGCCACCAGTGATTTCGGCAGGACCCCCCACAATGAGCAGTTCTTC. Its protein product is CATSDFGRTPHNEQFF.